The T cell receptor (beta chain) under discussion was sequenced for a study of OX40 agonist ivuxolimab in advanced cancers. Profiling relied on immunoSEQ multiplex PCR, and the TCRdb table lists in-frame clones only, not all of them. This table holds around 70,000 clones, 65% to 90% found once. This specimen consisted of CD4+ or CD8+ T cells sorted from blood, obtained in a trial of the OX40 agonist ivuxolimab. This clonotype originated in an adult with an advanced solid tumor such as melanoma, head and neck, liver or kidney cancer.

CDR3 amino acids: CASSLGGGRDGYTF. The CDR3 DNA reads TGTGCCAGCAGCTTGGGAGGGGGTCGGGATGGCTACACCTTC. This chain joins TRBV5-8 and TRBJ1-2; a weak D match, TRBD1 (6 bases). The germline V gene encodes CDR1 SGHTS and CDR2 YDEGEE. The CDR3 covers 14 residues. With 0 bases removed from V and 6 bases from J, the gap between germline ends came to 12 bases.